This T cell receptor (beta chain) was recorded in a study of response to subunit inactivated influenza vaccine. Each CDR3 protein gets one entry after TCRdb re-called the RT-PCR reads with MiXCR. The table shows around 580,000 distinct CDR3 sequences, with around 15% occurring only once. Whole-study results and caveats: There was a suggestion from the authors that each seasonal influenza vaccination recruits few new T cells.

Germline V CDR1 and CDR2: DFQATT, SNEGSKA (reference sequence). This CDR3 is 13 amino acids long. V lost 5 bases and J lost 1, with 11 bases in between. This clonotype has a handful of counts. Its matching antigen is unknown. The chain employs TRBV20-1 and TRBJ2-5, with D possibly being TRBD1 (6 bases). This material consisted of PBMCs from blood, taken approximately 12 days after vaccination. This clonotype originated in a man aged 45-65 years who received an inactivated influenza vaccine. The CDR3 DNA reads TGCAGTGCTTTTACAGGGCGCCAAGAGACCCAGTACTTC. Translated, it gives CSAFTGRQETQYF.